The present T cell receptor beta chain was sequenced within a study of blood T cell repertoires in COVID-19. Study background: Collection of acute and convalescent COVID-19 samples took place in the United States, Italy and Spain. Nucleic acid was either cDNA or gDNA, and it came from T cells, B-cell-depleted T cells, or PBMCs.

This CDR3 spans 15 amino acids. Germline V gene lookup returns CDR1 SGHVS and CDR2 FNYEAQ. This table comes from immunoSEQ multiplex PCR, and its TCRdb copy is limited to in-frame clones, with some not included. The data show hundreds of thousands of clones, about 88% seen once. Concerning this clone: Relative to the germline gene, one junction end is altered; a read error may explain this.

The sample taken for sequencing was peripheral blood. The sequence was collected from a woman in her 40s who had recovered from COVID-19. This sequence joins TRBV7-6 and TRBJ1-2; 7 nucleotides match TRBD1. CDR3 nucleotide sequence: TGTGCCAGCAGCCTCAAGGGGGCCAAGAGCTATAGCTACACCTTC. This encodes CASSLKGAKSYSYTF.